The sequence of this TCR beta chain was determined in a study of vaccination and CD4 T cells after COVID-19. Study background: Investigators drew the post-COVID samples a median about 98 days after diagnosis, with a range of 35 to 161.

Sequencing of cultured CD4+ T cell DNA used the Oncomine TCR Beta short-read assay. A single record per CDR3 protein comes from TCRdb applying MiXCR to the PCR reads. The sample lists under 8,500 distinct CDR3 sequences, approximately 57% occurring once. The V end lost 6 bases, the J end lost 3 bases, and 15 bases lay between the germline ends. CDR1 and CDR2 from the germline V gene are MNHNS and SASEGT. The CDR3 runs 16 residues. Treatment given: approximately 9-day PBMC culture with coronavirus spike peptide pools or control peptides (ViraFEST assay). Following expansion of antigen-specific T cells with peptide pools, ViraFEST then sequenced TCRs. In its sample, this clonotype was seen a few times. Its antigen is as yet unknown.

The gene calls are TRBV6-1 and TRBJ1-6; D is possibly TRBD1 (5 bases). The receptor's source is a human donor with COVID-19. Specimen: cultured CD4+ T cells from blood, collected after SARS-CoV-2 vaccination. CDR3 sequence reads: CASSSPGMIYNSPLHF. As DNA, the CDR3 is TGTGCCAGCAGCTCGCCAGGGATGATCTATAATTCACCCCTCCACTTT.